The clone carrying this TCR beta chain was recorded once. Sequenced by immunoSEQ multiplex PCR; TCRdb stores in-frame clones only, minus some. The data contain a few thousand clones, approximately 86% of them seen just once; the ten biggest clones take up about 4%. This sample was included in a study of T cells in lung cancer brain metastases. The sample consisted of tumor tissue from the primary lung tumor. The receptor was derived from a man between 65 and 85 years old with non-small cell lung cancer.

DNA of the CDR3: TGTGCCAGCAGCTTAGATCTAGCGGGAGGGCCGGGTGAGACCCAGTACTTC. Translation gives CASSLDLAGGPGETQYF. The V call is TRBV7-9, the J call TRBJ2-5; TRBD2 matches 12 bases. Per the germline V gene, CDR1 is SEHNR and CDR2 is FQNEAQ (reference sequence). The V and J ends lost 1 base and 5 bases, in that order; junction bases with no gene match: 8. This CDR3 is 17 amino acids long.